The rows below give T cell receptor beta chains drawn from one sample of a study of response to subunit inactivated influenza vaccine. TCRdb processed the RT-PCR reads anew with MiXCR; each CDR3 protein has one entry. The data show hundreds of thousands of distinct CDR3 sequences, with 10% to 12% seen just once and roughly 11% held by the top ten. These sequences were also reported in another study, on T cells expressing NK-cell markers.

This material consisted of PBMCs from blood, taken on the day of vaccination. The receptors were sampled from a man aged 45-60 years who received an inactivated influenza vaccine. CDR3s include the opening cysteine and the closing phenylalanine or tryptophan. The D gene is left open where the match is weak. A clone size is listed for some rows: how often the clone was seen (once, few, many), or a class if it is expanded.

clone_size	j_call	v_call	d_call	cdr3_aa	cdr3_nt
many	TRBJ2-3	TRBV28	TRBD2	CASSFKLPRLAGGGLGTDTQYF	TGTGCCAGCAGTTTTAAGCTCCCCCGACTAGCGGGAGGAGGGCTCGGCACAGATACGCAGTATTTT
few	TRBJ2-2	TRBV12-3/TRBV12-4	.	CASTRLRSNTGELFF	TGTGCCAGCACCCGACTGAGGTCGAACACCGGGGAGCTGTTTTTT
.	TRBJ2-2	TRBV6-1	.	CASSEQVTTGELFF	TGTGCCAGCAGTGAACAGGTGACGACCGGGGAGCTGTTTTTT
.	TRBJ2-7	TRBV20-1	.	CSASGGSTYEQYF	TGCAGTGCTAGTGGGGGTAGCACCTACGAGCAGTACTTC
few	TRBJ1-1	TRBV6-6	.	CASAYQGAEAFF	TGTGCCAGCGCTTACCAAGGGGCAGAAGCTTTCTTT
.	TRBJ2-3	TRBV7-2	.	CASSPSFRHTDTQYF	TGTGCCAGCAGCCCTAGTTTCCGCCACACAGATACGCAGTATTTT
.	TRBJ2-2	TRBV7-9	TRBD1	CASSQRQGVNTGELFF	TGTGCCAGCAGCCAGAGACAGGGTGTGAACACCGGGGAGCTGTTTTTT
many	TRBJ2-3	TRBV20-1	.	CSARGPMGQYF	TGCAGTGCTAGGGGACCGATGGGGCAGTATTTT
.	TRBJ2-1	TRBV6-2/TRBV6-3	TRBD2	CASSPGLARRNEQFF	TGTGCCAGCAGCCCCGGACTAGCGCGCCGGAATGAGCAGTTCTTC
.	TRBJ2-5	TRBV29-1	.	CSVALDSSQETQYF	TGCAGCGTCGCCCTGGACAGCTCCCAAGAGACCCAGTACTTC
few	TRBJ1-1	TRBV5-6	.	CASSKRRGNTEAFF	TGTGCCAGCAGCAAACGCAGGGGGAACACTGAAGCTTTCTTT
.	TRBJ1-1	TRBV5-1	.	CTSSSRPNLLTEAFF	TGCACCAGCAGCTCCCGGCCAAACCTACTCACTGAAGCTTTCTTT
.	TRBJ2-3	TRBV4-2	TRBD2	CASSQEGTTTSTDTQYF	TGTGCCAGCAGCCAAGAAGGGACTACCACTAGCACAGATACGCAGTATTTT